The next 20 T cell receptor beta chains were all read from a single sample in a study of T-cell reconstitution after alpha-beta-depleted transplantation in children. Unique molecular identifiers were incorporated during preparation of the TCRbeta library. TCRdb redid the calling of the PCR reads with MiXCR, one entry per CDR3 protein. The sample contains over 150,000 distinct CDR3 sequences, 5.5% to 7% of which appear only once. This specimen was PBMCs, taken before TCRalphabeta/CD19-depleted stem cell transplant. The receptors stem from a girl under three years old with combined immunodeficiency, due to receive a stem cell transplant.

In its sample, this clonotype was seen many times. The genes are TRBV29-1 and TRBJ2-1; 7 bases map to TRBD1. The CDR3 loop spans 11 amino acids. CDR1 and CDR2 (germline): SQVTM, ANQGSEA. The V segment lost 6 bases and the J segment 10 bases; nucleotides outside the gene matches: 6. The CDR3 sequence is CSVIQGTEQFF. The CDR3 DNA reads as TGCAGCGTCATACAGGGGACCGAGCAGTTCTTC.

In its sample, this clonotype was seen many times. The gene calls are TRBV29-1 and TRBJ2-7; the match to TRBD1 covers 11 bases. This CDR3 is built from 15 residues. The V gene end was trimmed by 3 bases and the J gene end by 2 bases; junction bases not matched to a gene: 6. The germline CDR1 and CDR2 sequences are SQVTM and ANQGSEA. CDR3 region: CSVESRDRGAYEQYF. CDR3 nucleotide sequence: TGCAGCGTTGAGAGCCGGGACAGGGGGGCCTACGAGCAGTACTTC.

This clonotype was seen only once. This clone may be a read error of a much larger clone one base away. The chain uses TRBV12-3 or TRBV12-4 and TRBJ2-2, with D perhaps being TRBD1 or TRBD2 (5 bases each). V was pared by 2 bases and J by 4 bases, with 11 bases between. This CDR3 has 15 amino acids. The DNA for the CDR3 is TGTGCCAGCAGTTTATCCGGGGCGAGCACCGGGGAGCTGTTTTTT. Its translation: CASSLSGASTGELFF.

This clonotype appeared many times. J is TRBJ2-7 and V is TRBV2, with 11 bases matching TRBD2. CDR1 SNHLY and CDR2 FYNNEI come from the germline V gene. Losses at the gene ends were 3 bases for V and 4 bases for J; bases not matched to a gene: 5. This CDR3 has 15 amino acids. The DNA of the CDR3 is TGTGCCAGCAGTGATCCCCTAGCGGGGGGATACGAGCAGTACTTC. Protein product: CASSDPLAGGYEQYF.

This clonotype was observed at least ten times. The chain employs TRBV15 and TRBJ2-1; no firm D call. This CDR3 has 18 amino acids. Germline V lookup: CDR1 LNHNV, CDR2 YYDKDF (reference sequence). Trimming removed 5 bases at V and 0 bases at J, with 20 bases between. The CDR3 bases are TGTGCCACCAGCGTACCGGTCTACGGTATAAGCTCCTACAATGAGCAGTTCTTC. It specifies CATSVPVYGISSYNEQFF. The full variable domain, completed using reference TRBV15 and TRBJ2-1, is DAMVIQNPRYQVTQFGKPVTLSCSQTLNHNVMYWYQQKSSQAPKLLFHYYDKDFNNEADTPDNFQSRRPNTSFCFLDIRSPGLGDTAMYLCATSVPVYGISSYNEQFFGPGTRLTVL.

In its sample, this clonotype was seen many times. The chain combines TRBV5-1 with TRBJ1-1; 7 bases align to TRBD1. The CDR3 runs to 14 residues. The trim removed 4 bases at V and 1 base at J, leaving 4 bases unmatched. The V gene's germline CDR1 is SGHRS and CDR2 YFSETQ. The CDR3 sequence: CASSRDSSNTEAFF. The DNA for the CDR3 is TGCGCCAGCAGCCGGGACAGCTCGAACACTGAAGCTTTCTTT.

Many counts were recorded for this clonotype. The V and J genes are TRBV29-1 and TRBJ1-2, with 8 bases matching TRBD1. The germline V gene has CDR1 SQVTM and CDR2 ANQGSEA. CDR3 length equals 13 residues. V dropped 6 bases and J dropped 4; count of bases not matched to a gene: 7. The CDR3 nucleotides are TGCAGCGTGCGGACAGGGAACAGCTATGGCTACACCTTC. Protein product: CSVRTGNSYGYTF.

The CDR3 DNA sequence: TGCGCCAGCAGCATACAGGGAAATAATGGGGCCAACGTCCTGACTTTC. As protein: CASSIQGNNGANVLTF. The chain combines TRBV5-1 with TRBJ2-6; D is possibly TRBD1 (6 bases). The germline V gene encodes CDR1 SGHRS and CDR2 YFSETQ. The V end was cut by 4 bases, the J end by 3 bases, with 14 bases between. The CDR3 runs to 16 residues.

This clonotype was observed many times. V usage is TRBV9 and J usage is TRBJ1-1; tentatively, D is TRBD1 (6 bases). Trimming left V 7 bases short and J 1 base short, with 8 bases between. Per germline, CDR1 SGDLS and CDR2 YYNGEE. The CDR3 is 12 residues long. The CDR3 coding sequence is TGTGCCAGCCGAGGGGGGAACACTGAAGCTTTCTTT. Amino acids: CASRGGNTEAFF.

The CDR3 sequence: CASSPPGQGDKEKLFF. The DNA for the CDR3 is TGTGCCAGCAGTCCTCCGGGACAGGGGGATAAAGAAAAACTGTTTTTT. V is TRBV12-3 or TRBV12-4 and J is TRBJ1-4; 11 bases are shared with TRBD1. This CDR3 contains 16 residues. The trim removed 5 bases at V and 8 bases at J, leaving 10 bases unmatched.

Ten or more counts support this clonotype. The chain links TRBV27 to TRBJ2-1, with D unresolved. Germline V gene data show CDR1 as MNHEY and CDR2 as SMNVEV (reference sequence). With 3 bases removed from V and 6 bases from J, the gap between germline ends came to 15 bases. The CDR3 sequence is 15 residues long. The CDR3 bases are TGTGCCAGCAGTTTCGGACCCCCGCGTAGCAATGAGCAGTTCTTC. Translation: CASSFGPPRSNEQFF.

This clonotype was seen at least ten times. The gene calls are TRBV5-1 and TRBJ2-4; no firm D call. Germline V gene lookup returns CDR1 SGHRS and CDR2 YFSETQ. V lost 0 bases to trimming and J lost 0 bases, with 7 bases between them. The CDR3 runs 15 residues. CDR3 sequence reads: CASSLGHLAKNIQYF. The CDR3 coding sequence is TGCGCCAGCAGCTTGGGGCACTTAGCCAAAAACATTCAGTACTTC.

This clonotype was picked up many times. This sequence joins TRBV3-1 and TRBJ2-1; 11 bases fit TRBD2. The CDR3 loop spans 21 amino acids. Per the germline V gene, CDR1 is LGHDT and CDR2 is YNNKEL (reference sequence). V shed 0 bases and J 2 bases; nucleotides not matched to a gene: 15. The CDR3 protein is CASSQDLASGRFIWPYNEQFF. As DNA, the CDR3 is TGTGCCAGCAGCCAAGATCTGGCTAGCGGGAGGTTTATATGGCCCTACAATGAGCAGTTCTTC.

The chain has TRBV2 and TRBJ1-2; possibly TRBD1 for D (5 bases). This CDR3 spans 15 amino acids. CDR1 SNHLY and CDR2 FYNNEI come from the germline V gene. Trimming took 5 bases from V and 4 from J, leaving 17 bases between them. The DNA for the CDR3 is TGTGCCAGCAGTTTCCCGACAGTCGAACTCTATGGCTACACCTTC. Translation gives CASSFPTVELYGYTF.

A word on this clonotype: This may be a read error: a much more frequent sequence differs by one nucleotide. The J gene is TRBJ2-5, the V gene TRBV6-6; D unresolved. V was trimmed by 2 bases and J by 6 bases, leaving 7 bases between them. In germline, CDR1 is MNHNY, CDR2 SVGAGI (reference sequence). The CDR3 is 12 amino acids. The CDR3 DNA reads TGTGCCAGCAGTTACGTGAGGCAGACCCAGTACTTC. Its translation is CASSYVRQTQYF.

At least ten counts were recorded for this clonotype. The chain employs TRBV15 and TRBJ2-3; D gene unclear. Trimming pared 3 bases from V and 4 bases from J, leaving 5 bases between. CDR3 size: 12 residues. The germline CDR1 and CDR2 sequences are LNHNV and YYDKDF (reference sequence). The CDR3 bases are TGTGCCACCAGCAGCCATCCAGATACGCAGTATTTT. Translated: CATSSHPDTQYF.

This chain uses TRBV5-6 with TRBJ2-7; D is undetermined. Germline V CDR1 and CDR2: SGHDT, YYEEEE. This CDR3 is 13 amino acids long. V lost 0 bases to trimming and J lost 6 bases, with 10 bases between them. CDR3 bases: TGTGCCAGCAGCTTGGGGCCACGCTGCGAGCAGTACTTC. Translated: CASSLGPRCEQYF.

The chain carries TRBV15 and TRBJ2-7; 7 nucleotides line up with TRBD1. Germline CDR1 reads LNHNV; CDR2 reads YYDKDF (reference sequence). The CDR3 covers 15 residues. V was clipped by 4 bases and J by 1 base; unmatched bases: 7. CDR3 sequence (DNA): TGTGCCACCAGCACGACAGGGTCGATATCCTACGAGCAGTACTTC. Protein product: CATSTTGSISYEQYF.

CDR3 DNA sequence: TGTGCCAGCAGCTTAAGCGAGGACGGGGGGGCCGAGCAGTACTTC. Its translation: CASSLSEDGGAEQYF. The chain recombines TRBV5-4 with TRBJ2-7, with 8 bases lining up with TRBD2. The CDR3 spans 15 residues. The germline CDR1 and CDR2 sequences are SGHNT and YYREEE (reference sequence). Trimming cost V 2 bases and J 6 bases; bases outside gene matches: 10.

This clonotype was detected ten times or more. The chain carries TRBV29-1 and TRBJ1-1, with 7 bases fitting TRBD1. The germline V gene has CDR1 SQVTM and CDR2 ANQGSEA. The CDR3 contains 14 residues. V lost 1 base, J lost 3 bases, and 5 bases stayed unmatched. The CDR3 DNA reads TGCAGCGTTGAAGGTACAGGGGTTTACACTGAAGCTTTCTTT. Residues: CSVEGTGVYTEAFF.